This is a list of T cell receptor beta chains from one sample in a study of T cell responses to AZD1222 COVID-19 vaccine. Assay: immunoSEQ multiplex PCR; the TCRdb copy retains only in-frame clones and omits some. The table records 150,000 to 200,000 clones, 94% of them present only once. Sequencing was performed on peripheral blood, taken 28 days after the second AZD1222 dose. All receptors come from an adult who received the AZD1222 COVID-19 vaccine. The CDR3 runs from the conserved cysteine through the conserved F or W. A D gene is named only where the DNA matches it firmly.

>TRBV27|TRBJ2-1|.
TGTGCCAGCAGTCTCACCCCCCAGAGCTCCTACAATGAGCAGTTCTTC
CASSLTPQSSYNEQFF
>TRBV30|TRBJ2-3|.
TGTGCCTGGGGAGCGGGCGGGCCCACAGATACGCAGTATTTT
CAWGAGGPTDTQYF
>TRBV19|TRBJ1-5|.
TGTGCCAGTAGTGGACCCAATCAGCCCCAGCATTTT
CASSGPNQPQHF
>TRBV30|TRBJ1-1|.
TGTGCCTGGATGGGAAAGGGAGGGACTGAAGCTTTCTTT
CAWMGKGGTEAFF
>TRBV5-1|TRBJ2-1|TRBD2
TGCGCCAGCAGCCCCTTAGCGGGAGAAAACAATGAGCAGTTCTTC
CASSPLAGENNEQFF
>TRBV5-4|TRBJ2-1|.
TGTGCCAGCAGCTTGGGTTGGGGACGCAGCTCCTACAATGAGCAGTTCTTC
CASSLGWGRSSYNEQFF
>TRBV20-1|TRBJ2-1|.
TGCAGTGCTAGTAGGAGGACAGAAGGGAATGAGCAGTTCTTC
CSASRRTEGNEQFF
>TRBV19|TRBJ1-5|TRBD1
TGTGCCAGTAACAGGGGGTTAGTTGGTGGCAATCAGCCCCAGCATTTT
CASNRGLVGGNQPQHF
>TRBV7-9|TRBJ1-3|.
TGTGCCAGCAGCGATACAGGGTTTGCTGGAAACACCATATATTTT
CASSDTGFAGNTIYF
>TRBV12-5|TRBJ2-5|.
TGTGCTAGTGGTTTGTCGTATCGAGTTGATATCGGGCCTGCTCGGGAGGAGACCCAGTACTTC
CASGLSYRVDIGPAREETQYF
>TRBV19|TRBJ2-7|.
TGTGCCAGTAGTACCCAGCAGTACTTC
CASSTQQYF
>TRBV29-1|TRBJ2-5|.
TGCAGCGTTTTGGTGGGAGAGACCCAGTACTTC
CSVLVGETQYF
>TRBV27|TRBJ2-7|.
TGTGCCAGCAGTTTCGGGCCGGGGGCCCACTACGAGCAGTACTTC
CASSFGPGAHYEQYF
>TRBV4-1|TRBJ1-3|TRBD1
TGCGCCAGCAGCCAAGACAGGGGGGGGGACACCATATATTTT
CASSQDRGGDTIYF
>TRBV6-2/TRBV6-3|TRBJ2-2|TRBD2
TGTGCCAGCAGTTACACGGGGGGAACCGGGGAGCTGTTTTTT
CASSYTGGTGELFF
>TRBV28|TRBJ2-7|.
TGTGCCAGCAGTTTCAGTGGTACCTACGAGCAGTACTTC
CASSFSGTYEQYF
>TRBV18|TRBJ2-7|.
TGTGCCAGCTCACCACCGACCGGGGTCGCGGTCTACGAGCAGTACTTC
CASSPPTGVAVYEQYF
>TRBV9|TRBJ2-7|TRBD2
TGTGCCAGCAGCCCCCGACTAGCGGGAGGCATCTACGAGCAGTACTTC
CASSPRLAGGIYEQYF
>TRBV25-1|TRBJ1-6|.
TGTGCCAGCAGTGAGGGTTGGGGAAGAAATTCACCCCTCCACTTT
CASSEGWGRNSPLHF